What follows are 4 T cell receptor beta chains derived from one specimen sequenced in a study of PD-L1 blockade in urothelial cancer. This sample's time point: pretreatment peripheral blood. The repertoire was sequenced with immunoSEQ multiplex PCR; TCRdb's copy has only in-frame clones and lacks some. Of approximately 55,000 clones listed, 86% are singletons. Sequences were derived from PBMCs, sampled around atezolizumab (anti-PD-L1) treatment. The source of these receptors is a man in his fifties or sixties with urothelial cancer.

The chain combines TRBV6-6 with TRBJ2-6; 9 bases match TRBD1. Germline V gene sequence: CDR1 MNHNY, CDR2 SVGAGI (reference sequence). The trim removed 4 bases at V and 8 bases at J, leaving 9 bases unmatched. The CDR3 has 16 amino acids. The CDR3 DNA reads as TGTGCCAGCAGTTCTCGGAGACAGGGGGGGACCAACGTCCTGACTTTC. Its protein product is CASSSRRQGGTNVLTF.

This chain connects TRBV5-1 to TRBJ1-1, with 7 bases matching TRBD1. The germline gives CDR1 SGHRS, CDR2 YFSETQ. CDR3 length: 15 residues. Losses at the gene ends were 0 bases for V and 3 bases for J; bases not matched to a gene: 5. DNA of the CDR3: TGCGCCAGCAGCTTGGCCCACAGGGGTGACACTGAAGCTTTCTTT. Protein product: CASSLAHRGDTEAFF. The full variable domain, rest sourced from reference TRBV5-1 and TRBJ1-1, is KAGVTQTPRYLIKTRGQQVTLSCSPISGHRSVSWYQQTPGQGLQFLFEYFSETQRNKGNFPGRFSGRQFSNSRSEMNVSTLELGDSALYLCASSLAHRGDTEAFFGQGTRLTVV.

The gene calls are TRBV5-1 and TRBJ1-4; possible D gene TRBD1, 5 bases. CDR3 length: 15 residues. V lost 0 bases and J lost 4, with 10 bases in between. CDR1 and CDR2 (germline): SGHRS, YFSETQ. Here the CDR3 reads CASSLVGAYNEKLFF. The DNA for the CDR3 is TGCGCCAGCAGCTTGGTAGGGGCTTATAATGAAAAACTGTTTTTT. Full variable domain (missing parts from reference TRBV5-1 and TRBJ1-4): KAGVTQTPRYLIKTRGQQVTLSCSPISGHRSVSWYQQTPGQGLQFLFEYFSETQRNKGNFPGRFSGRQFSNSRSEMNVSTLELGDSALYLCASSLVGAYNEKLFFGSGTQLSVL.

The CDR3 DNA reads TGTGCCAGCAGGCCCACAGCAGATACGCAGTATTTT. Translation gives CASRPTADTQYF. This chain uses TRBV6-6 with TRBJ2-3; no clear D gene. Germline loops: CDR1 MNHNY, CDR2 SVGAGI (reference sequence). This CDR3 is built from 12 residues. V lost 6 bases and J lost 4, with 8 bases in between.